This T cell receptor (beta chain) was identified during a study of a mutant IDH1 vaccine in newly diagnosed glioma. Study-wide results and limits: Alterations occurring in top peripheral T cell clonotypes seemed unrelated to pseudoprogression.

Regarding this clone: No antigen is known for it.

The repertoire was sequenced with immunoSEQ multiplex PCR; TCRdb's copy has only in-frame clones and lacks some. The sample consists of about 55,000 clones, 75% to 90% of them appearing once. V shed 7 bases and J 1 base; nucleotides not matched to a gene: 14. CDR1 ENHRY and CDR2 SYGVKD come from the germline V gene. This CDR3 comprises 17 residues. The time point was: week 23, last vaccination. All doses held 300 ug of mutant IDH1 20-mer peptide, with topical imiquimod. The clonotype originates from a man in his forties with glioma. This sample comprised PBMCs, obtained from a glioma patient whose treatment included an IDH1 peptide vaccine. The V and J genes are TRBV10-3 and TRBJ2-7; TRBD1 matches at 9 bases. DNA of the CDR3: TGTGCCATCACTAACTCCGGGACAGGGAACCGTTCCTACGAGCAGTACTTC. Its protein product is CAITNSGTGNRSYEQYF.